The sequence of this T cell receptor (beta chain) was determined in a study of blood T cell repertoires in COVID-19. Across the study: COVID-19 samples from acute and convalescent phases originated in the United States, Italy and Spain. Sample material is recorded as cDNA or gDNA derived from T cells, B-cell-depleted T cells, or PBMCs.

There are 14 residues in the CDR3. Germline lookup yields CDR1 SEHNR and CDR2 FQNEAQ (reference sequence). V was cut by 2 bases and J by 5 bases, with 13 bases left in between. Original methodology: Amplified reference gene primers provided the basis for estimating nucleated cell counts. The assay was immunoSEQ multiplex PCR, and TCRdb's table has in-frame clones only and misses some. That table furnishes V, J and clone size, whereas the DNA furnished D and trimming. The table records about 110,000 clones, 83% of them present only once. The source material was peripheral blood. The receptor's source is a woman in her sixties with acute or convalescent COVID-19. The genes are TRBV7-9 and TRBJ2-7; TRBD1 might be the D (7 bases). The CDR3 DNA follows: TGTGCCAGCAGCTTAAGGAGGGGGCGCGACGAGCAGTACTTC. It specifies CASSLRRGRDEQYF.